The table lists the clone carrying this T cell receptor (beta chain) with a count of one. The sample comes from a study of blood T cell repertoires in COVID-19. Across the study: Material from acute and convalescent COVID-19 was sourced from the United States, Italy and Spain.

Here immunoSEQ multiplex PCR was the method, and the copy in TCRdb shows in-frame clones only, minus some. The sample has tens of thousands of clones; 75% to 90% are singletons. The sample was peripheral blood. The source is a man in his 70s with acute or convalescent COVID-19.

Here the CDR3 reads CSVGRPELGEQYF. CDR3 DNA: TGCAGCGTTGGGAGGCCGGAGCTGGGCGAGCAGTACTTC. V gene TRBV29-1 combines with J gene TRBJ2-7, with TRBD2 as a possible D gene (5 bases). Trimming pared 4 bases from V and 6 bases from J, leaving 16 bases between. Germline CDR1 and CDR2: SQVTM and ANQGSEA. There are 13 residues in the CDR3.